This T cell receptor (beta chain) was captured by sequencing in a study of regulatory T cells in long-lasting Graves disease. The time point here: persistent/refractory GD, antithyroid drugs over 5 years with positive TRAb. Construction of the TCR library relied on RNA isolated from PBMCs. By American Thyroid Association guidelines, Graves' disease was diagnosed in the cohort. Trimming took 6 bases from V and 1 from J, leaving 10 bases between them. The CDR3 contains 13 residues. Germline CDR1 is MNHEY and CDR2 is SMNVEV (reference sequence). This clonotype occurred many times. The TCR beta library used iRepertoire HTBI primers with Arm-PCR amplification of CDR3. The authors' processing: Identification of gene segments yielded over 60 TRBV and about 14 TRBJ across samples. TCRdb analysed the multiplex PCR reads with MiXCR anew, one entry per CDR3 protein. TCRdb assigned the V and J calls; the authors' analysis was not used. The sample shows over 300,000 distinct CDR3 sequences, roughly 21% of them seen only once.

The material was peripheral blood mononuclear cells (PBMCs), obtained when the disease was refractory, from a patient treated with antithyroid drugs. The origin of this receptor is a female donor with Graves disease. The J gene is TRBJ2-7, the V gene TRBV27; TRBD1 might be the D (5 bases). CDR3 amino acids: CASSIRQSYEQYF. The CDR3 DNA sequence: TGTGCCAGCAGCATTCGACAGTCCTACGAGCAGTACTTC.